This TCR beta chain was observed in a study of T cells in Graves' hyperthyroidism and ophthalmopathy. General study findings and limits: The model forecast ophthalmopathy, anticipating it by a median 6.5 months before onset.

Germline assignment: CDR1 SGHTA and CDR2 FQGTGA. The CDR3 loop spans 16 amino acids. Trimming took 5 bases from V and 0 from J; bases not matched to a gene: 6. This clonotype was seen only a few times. Its specificity is unknown. Ophthalmopathy in the patients scored at least 3 on Clinical Activity Score and at least 4 on NOSPECS grade, lasting under 3 months. It was uncontrolled infection, other autoimmune disease, pregnancy or lactation that excluded patients. The study based diagnoses on clinical symptoms, serum thyroxine and TRAb, thyroid ultrasound and orbital computed tomography. Regions amplified from RNA transcripts were the TCR beta CDR3 regions. When the TCR CDR3 underwent first-round RT-PCR, the HTBI primer set was used. MiXCR, run by TCRdb on the multiplex PCR reads, gives a single entry per CDR3 protein. The sample holds roughly 650,000 distinct CDR3 sequences, approximately 15% seen once.

Material: blood. This rearrangement joins TRBV7-3 to TRBJ2-5, with TRBD1 matching 10 bases. The origin of this receptor is a woman aged 40 to 49 with Graves' ophthalmopathy. Here the CDR3 reads CASSLAGQGYQETQYF. CDR3 DNA sequence: TGTGCCAGCAGCCTCGCGGGACAGGGGTACCAAGAGACCCAGTACTTC. Complete variable domain (other parts from reference TRBV7-3 and TRBJ2-5): GAGVSQTPSNKVTEKGKYVELRCDPISGHTALYWYRQSLGQGPEFLIYFQGTGAADDSGLPNDRFFAVRPEGSVSTLKIQRTERGDSAVYLCASSLAGQGYQETQYFGPGTRLLVL.